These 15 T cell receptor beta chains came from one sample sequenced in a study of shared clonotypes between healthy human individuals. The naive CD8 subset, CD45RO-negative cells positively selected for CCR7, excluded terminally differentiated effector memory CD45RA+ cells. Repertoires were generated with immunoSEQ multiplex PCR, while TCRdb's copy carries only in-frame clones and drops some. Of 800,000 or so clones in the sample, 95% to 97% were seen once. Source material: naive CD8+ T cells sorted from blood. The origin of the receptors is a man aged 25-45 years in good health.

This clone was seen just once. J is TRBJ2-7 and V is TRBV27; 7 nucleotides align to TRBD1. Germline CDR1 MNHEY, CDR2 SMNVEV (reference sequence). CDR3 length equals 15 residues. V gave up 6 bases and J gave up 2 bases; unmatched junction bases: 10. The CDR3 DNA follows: TGTGCCAGCAGACTAAGAGGGGGCGCGGCCTACGAGCAGTACTTC. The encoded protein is CASRLRGGAAYEQYF.

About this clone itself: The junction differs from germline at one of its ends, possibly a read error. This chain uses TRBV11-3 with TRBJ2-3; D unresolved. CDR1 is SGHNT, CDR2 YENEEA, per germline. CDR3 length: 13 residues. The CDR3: CASSYMGTDTQYF. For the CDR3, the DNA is TGTGCCAGCAGCTATATGGGCACGGATACGCAGTATTTT.

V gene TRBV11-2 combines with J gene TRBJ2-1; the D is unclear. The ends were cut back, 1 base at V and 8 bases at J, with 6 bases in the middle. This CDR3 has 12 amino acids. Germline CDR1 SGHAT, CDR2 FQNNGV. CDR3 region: CASSLGTYEQFF. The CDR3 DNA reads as TGTGCCAGCAGCTTAGGTACCTATGAGCAGTTCTTC.

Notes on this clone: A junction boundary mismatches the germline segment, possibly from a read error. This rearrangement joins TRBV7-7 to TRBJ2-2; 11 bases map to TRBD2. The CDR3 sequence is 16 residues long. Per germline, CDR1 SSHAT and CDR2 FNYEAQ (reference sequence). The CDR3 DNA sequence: TGTGCTAGCAGCGACACGACTAGCGGGACGGTCGGGGAGCTGTTTTTT. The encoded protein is CASSDTTSGTVGELFF. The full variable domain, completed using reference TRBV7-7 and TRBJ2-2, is GAGVSQSPRYKVTKRGQDVTLRCDPISSHATLYWYQQALGQGPEFLTYFNYEAQPDKSGLPSDRFSAERPEGSISTLTIQRTEQRDSAMYRCASSDTTSGTVGELFFGEGSRLTVL.

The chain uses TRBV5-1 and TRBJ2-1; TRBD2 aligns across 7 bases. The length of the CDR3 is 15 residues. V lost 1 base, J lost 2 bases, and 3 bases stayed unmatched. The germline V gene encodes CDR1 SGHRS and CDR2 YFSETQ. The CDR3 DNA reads TGCGCCAGCAGCTTGTACCTAGCGGCCTACAATGAGCAGTTCTTC. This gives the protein CASSLYLAAYNEQFF.

The DNA of the CDR3 is TGTGCCAGCAGCCTCGGGACAGGGCCGTTCTTC. Translating it yields CASSLGTGPFF. V usage is TRBV7-9 and J usage is TRBJ2-1; 9 positions match TRBD1. Looked up from germline, CDR1 is SEHNR and CDR2 is FQNEAQ (reference sequence). With V trimmed by 5 bases and J by 15 bases, 5 bases remained unmatched. CDR3 size: 11 residues.

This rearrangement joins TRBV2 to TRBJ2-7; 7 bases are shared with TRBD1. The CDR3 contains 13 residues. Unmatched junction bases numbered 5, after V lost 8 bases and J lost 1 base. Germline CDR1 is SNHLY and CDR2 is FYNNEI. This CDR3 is CASHDRVSYEQYF. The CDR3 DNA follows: TGTGCCAGCCACGACAGGGTTTCCTACGAGCAGTACTTC.

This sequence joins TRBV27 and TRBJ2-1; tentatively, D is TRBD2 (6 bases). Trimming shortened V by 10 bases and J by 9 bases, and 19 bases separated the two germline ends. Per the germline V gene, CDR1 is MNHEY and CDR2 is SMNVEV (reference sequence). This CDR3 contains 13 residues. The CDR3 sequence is CAISLQAEGEQFF. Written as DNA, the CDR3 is TGTGCCATCTCCCTCCAGGCGGAGGGTGAGCAGTTCTTC.

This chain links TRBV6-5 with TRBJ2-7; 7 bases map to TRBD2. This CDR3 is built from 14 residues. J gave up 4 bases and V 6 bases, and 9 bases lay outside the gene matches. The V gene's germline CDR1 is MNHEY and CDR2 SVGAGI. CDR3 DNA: TGTGCCAGCAGCGAAATGACTAGCAGATACGAGCAGTACTTC. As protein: CASSEMTSRYEQYF.

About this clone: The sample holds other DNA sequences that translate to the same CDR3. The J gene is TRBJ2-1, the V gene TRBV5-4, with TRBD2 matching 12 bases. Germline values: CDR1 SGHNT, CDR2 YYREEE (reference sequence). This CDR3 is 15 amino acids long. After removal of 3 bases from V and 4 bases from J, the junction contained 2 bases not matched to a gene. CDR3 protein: CASSSLAGGYNEQFF. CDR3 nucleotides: TGTGCCAGCAGCTCGCTAGCGGGAGGGTACAATGAGCAGTTCTTC.

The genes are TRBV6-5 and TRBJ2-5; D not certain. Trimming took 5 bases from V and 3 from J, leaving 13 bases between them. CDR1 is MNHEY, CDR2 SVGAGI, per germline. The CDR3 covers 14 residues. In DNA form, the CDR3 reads TGTGCCAGCAGTGACACCGTCTCCAAAGAGACCCAGTACTTC. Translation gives CASSDTVSKETQYF.

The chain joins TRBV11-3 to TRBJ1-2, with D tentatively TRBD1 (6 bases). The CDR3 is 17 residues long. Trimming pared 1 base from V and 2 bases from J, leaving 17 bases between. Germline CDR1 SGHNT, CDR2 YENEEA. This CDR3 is CASSLGRQQGRNYGYTF. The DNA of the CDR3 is TGTGCCAGCAGCTTAGGTCGTCAACAGGGAAGGAACTATGGCTACACCTTC. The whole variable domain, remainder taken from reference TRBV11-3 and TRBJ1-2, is EAGVVQSPRYKIIEKKQPVAFWCNPISGHNTLYWYLQNLGQGPELLIRYENEEAVDDSQLPKDRFSAERLKGVDSTLKIQPAELGDSAVYLCASSLGRQQGRNYGYTFGSGTRLTVV.

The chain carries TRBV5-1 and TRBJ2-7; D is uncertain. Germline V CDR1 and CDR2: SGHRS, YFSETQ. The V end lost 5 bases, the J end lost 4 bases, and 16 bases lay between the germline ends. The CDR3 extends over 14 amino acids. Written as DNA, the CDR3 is TGCGCCAGCAGGGCAACCCCCTCAAGATACGAGCAGTACTTC. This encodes CASRATPSRYEQYF.

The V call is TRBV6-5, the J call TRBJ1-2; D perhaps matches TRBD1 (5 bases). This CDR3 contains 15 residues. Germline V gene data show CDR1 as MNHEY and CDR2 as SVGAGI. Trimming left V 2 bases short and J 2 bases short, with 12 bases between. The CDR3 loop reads CASSYGSDSNYGYTF. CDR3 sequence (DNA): TGTGCCAGCAGTTACGGGTCTGACAGCAACTATGGCTACACCTTC.

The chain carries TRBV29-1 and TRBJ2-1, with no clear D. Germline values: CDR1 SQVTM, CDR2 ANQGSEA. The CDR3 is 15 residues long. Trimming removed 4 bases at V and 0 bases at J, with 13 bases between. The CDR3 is CSVALGSSSYNEQFF. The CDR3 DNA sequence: TGCAGCGTTGCCTTAGGCTCAAGCTCCTACAATGAGCAGTTCTTC.